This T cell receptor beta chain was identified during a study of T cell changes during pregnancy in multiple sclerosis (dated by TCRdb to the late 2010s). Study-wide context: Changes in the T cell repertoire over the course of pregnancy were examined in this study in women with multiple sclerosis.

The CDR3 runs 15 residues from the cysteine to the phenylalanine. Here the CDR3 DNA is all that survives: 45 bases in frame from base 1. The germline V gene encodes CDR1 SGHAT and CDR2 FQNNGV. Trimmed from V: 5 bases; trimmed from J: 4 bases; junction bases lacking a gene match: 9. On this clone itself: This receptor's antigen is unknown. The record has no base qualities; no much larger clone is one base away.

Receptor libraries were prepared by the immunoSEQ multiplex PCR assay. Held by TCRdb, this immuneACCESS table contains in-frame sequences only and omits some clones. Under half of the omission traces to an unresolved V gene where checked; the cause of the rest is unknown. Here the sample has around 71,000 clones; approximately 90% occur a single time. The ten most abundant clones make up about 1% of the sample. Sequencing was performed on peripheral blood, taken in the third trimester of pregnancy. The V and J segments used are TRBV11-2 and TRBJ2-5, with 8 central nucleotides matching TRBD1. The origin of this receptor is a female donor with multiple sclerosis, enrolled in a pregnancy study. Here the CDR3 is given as CASSPGQGRGETQYF. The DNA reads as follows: TGTGCCAGCAGCCCCGGACAGGGCCGGGGAGAGACCCAGTACTTC.